Listed here are 26 T cell receptor beta chains from one sample, sequenced in a study of blood T cell repertoires in COVID-19. TCRdb's table, derived via immunoSEQ multiplex PCR, lists solely in-frame clones and lacks some. The repertoire consists of tens of thousands of clones, with roughly 79% occurring once and the leading ten covering around 30%. Specimen: peripheral blood. These receptors all stem from a human donor in a cohort sampled during active COVID-19.

The V gene is TRBV2, the J gene TRBJ1-2, with 10 nucleotides matching TRBD1. The CDR3 is made up of 14 amino acids. Germline loops: CDR1 SNHLY, CDR2 FYNNEI. The V and J ends lost 5 bases and 8 bases, in that order; junction bases with no gene match: 8. DNA for the CDR3: TGTGCCAGCAGTTTAGGGACAGGGGTAGACGGCTACACCTTC. It is translated as CASSLGTGVDGYTF.

The chain combines TRBV5-1 with TRBJ1-4; no reliable D call. This CDR3 is 14 amino acids long. The V end lost 7 bases, the J end lost 1 base, and 11 bases lay between the germline ends. CDR1 SGHRS and CDR2 YFSETQ come from the germline V gene. The CDR3 here is CASQGGLTNEKLFF. The CDR3 DNA is TGCGCCAGCCAAGGAGGGTTAACTAATGAAAAACTGTTTTTT.

This clone has just a few counts. This chain links TRBV5-5 with TRBJ2-7; 9 nucleotides agree with TRBD1. Germline assignment: CDR1 SGHKS and CDR2 YYEKEE (reference sequence). Trimming cost V 0 bases and J 4 bases; bases outside gene matches: 5. This CDR3 is 15 amino acids long. In DNA, the CDR3 is TGTGCCAGCAGCTTGGTGGGACAGGGCTGGTACGAGCAGTACTTC. It is translated as CASSLVGQGWYEQYF.

This chain connects TRBV6-4 to TRBJ1-2, with D perhaps matching TRBD1 (6 bases). CDR1 is MRHNA and CDR2 is SNTAGT in the germline V gene. The CDR3 loop spans 17 amino acids. Trimming left V 2 bases short and J 4 bases short, with 20 bases between. DNA of the CDR3: TGTGCCAGCAGTGACGGGTACAGGGAAGGGCAGATCTATGGCTACACCTTC. Its translation is CASSDGYREGQIYGYTF.

This chain links TRBV24-1 with TRBJ2-1, with 11 bases matching TRBD1. The length of the CDR3 is 13 residues. V shed 9 bases, J shed 6 bases, and the junction held 3 bases outside the gene matches. The germline gives CDR1 KGHDR, CDR2 SFDVKD. CDR3 sequence reads: CATRGQGGNEQFF. As DNA, the CDR3 is TGTGCCACCCGGGGACAGGGGGGCAATGAGCAGTTCTTC.

The V gene is TRBV6-1, the J gene TRBJ1-3, with a weak D call TRBD1 (5 bases). Germline loops: CDR1 MNHNS, CDR2 SASEGT. The V and J ends lost 0 bases and 5 bases respectively, with 11 bases between them. The CDR3 contains 15 residues. Here the CDR3 DNA reads TGTGCCAGCAGTGAAGCGAAGTCAGGGAGAAACACCATATATTTT. The encoded protein is CASSEAKSGRNTIYF.

The rearrangement joins TRBV4-2 to TRBJ1-3; D unclear. CDR1 is LGHNA and CDR2 is YNFKEQ in the germline V gene. The CDR3 contains 14 residues. V gave up 0 bases and J gave up 8 bases, with 11 bases separating them. The CDR3 region has the DNA TGTGCCAGCAGCCAAGATTACTTGCGAGACACCATATATTTT. It specifies CASSQDYLRDTIYF.

The rearrangement links TRBV11-3 to TRBJ2-1; D may be TRBD2 (5 bases). Deletions cut 5 bases from V and 4 bases from J, with 15 bases between. Germline V gene lookup returns CDR1 SGHNT and CDR2 YENEEA. The CDR3 has 15 amino acids. In DNA, the CDR3 is TGTGCCAGCAGCGGAGGCCGGGGAGTATACAATGAGCAGTTCTTC. Its translation: CASSGGRGVYNEQFF.

This sequence joins TRBV10-3 and TRBJ2-7; 11 bases line up with TRBD2. V was clipped by 3 bases and J by 3 bases; unmatched bases: 1. The germline V gene has CDR1 ENHRY and CDR2 SYGVKD. The CDR3 extends over 14 amino acids. The CDR3 loop reads CAISDGTSGYEQYF. The CDR3 region has the DNA TGTGCCATCAGTGATGGGACTAGCGGCTACGAGCAGTACTTC.

The J gene is TRBJ1-1, the V gene TRBV19; D is unresolved. The CDR3 length is 15 residues. CDR1 is LNHDA and CDR2 is SQIVND in the germline V gene (reference sequence). With 3 bases removed from V and 4 bases from J, the gap between germline ends came to 15 bases. CDR3 DNA sequence: TGTGCCAGTAGTATGGTGAGACATGTCCCCACTGAAGCTTTCTTT. Translated, it gives CASSMVRHVPTEAFF.

This chain links TRBV4-1 with TRBJ2-3, with D possibly being TRBD1 (6 bases). V was cut by 1 base and J by 1 base, with 9 bases left in between. The length of the CDR3 is 15 residues. Germline CDR1 reads MGHRA; CDR2 reads YSYEKL. CDR3 region: CASSQGPGGTDTQYF. The CDR3 DNA is TGCGCCAGCAGCCAAGGTCCAGGGGGCACAGATACGCAGTATTTT.

CDR3: CASRGGVQPQHF. In DNA form, the CDR3 reads TGTGCCAGTAGAGGAGGGGTTCAGCCCCAGCATTTT. The chain uses TRBV19 and TRBJ1-5; weak D call: TRBD1 (5 bases). V lost 6 bases, J lost 6 bases, and 9 bases lay in between. CDR1 is LNHDA and CDR2 is SQIVND in the germline V gene (reference sequence). CDR3 size: 12 residues.

Only one count was recorded for this clone. The rearrangement joins TRBV6-5 to TRBJ2-5; TRBD1 matches 7 bases. The V gene end was trimmed by 0 bases and the J gene end by 2 bases; junction bases not matched to a gene: 6. There are 16 residues in the CDR3. CDR1 and CDR2 from the germline V gene are MNHEY and SVGAGI. The CDR3 sequence is CASSYSGQAIQETQYF. In nucleotides, the CDR3 is TGTGCCAGCAGTTACTCCGGACAGGCGATTCAAGAGACCCAGTACTTC.

The V and J genes are TRBV5-1 and TRBJ2-1; 7 bases map to TRBD1. The V gene end was trimmed by 4 bases and the J gene end by 4 bases; junction bases not matched to a gene: 8. The CDR3 is made up of 15 amino acids. Germline lookup yields CDR1 SGHRS and CDR2 YFSETQ. In DNA form, the CDR3 reads TGCGCCAGCAGCGGTAGGGACAGAACTTACAATGAGCAGTTCTTC. This translates into CASSGRDRTYNEQFF.

This sequence joins TRBV9 and TRBJ2-3; no clear D. With 3 bases removed from V and 2 bases from J, the gap between germline ends came to 16 bases. The CDR3 spans 16 residues. CDR1 is SGDLS and CDR2 is YYNGEE in the germline V gene. CDR3 sequence: CASSATASTPTDTQYF. The CDR3 DNA follows: TGTGCCAGCAGCGCCACCGCTAGTACTCCCACAGATACGCAGTATTTT.

CDR3 sequence (DNA): TGCGCCAGCAGCTACAGGAGCATGAACACTGAAGCTTTCTTT. Translated: CASSYRSMNTEAFF. This chain joins TRBV5-1 and TRBJ1-1; maybe TRBD1 (5 bases). The CDR3 is 14 amino acids. CDR1 is SGHRS, CDR2 YFSETQ, per germline. Trimming cost V 3 bases and J 0 bases, with 9 bases left between them.

Only a few counts were recorded for this clone. The J gene is TRBJ1-1, the V gene TRBV2; D is undetermined. The V gene lost 1 base and the J gene lost 4 bases, with 7 bases spanning the gap. Per germline, CDR1 SNHLY and CDR2 FYNNEI. This CDR3 region has 13 residues. The DNA of the CDR3 is TGTGCCAGCAGTGAAGGGAGGTTCACTGAAGCTTTCTTT. Translated: CASSEGRFTEAFF.

The chain combines TRBV30 with TRBJ2-2; TRBD2 might be the D (5 bases). The V gene lost 1 base and the J gene lost 6 bases, with 6 bases spanning the gap. The CDR3 is made up of 12 amino acids. Germline V gives CDR1 GTSNPN, CDR2 SVGIG (reference sequence). This CDR3 is CAWSGGSGELFF. Written as DNA, the CDR3 is TGTGCCTGGAGTGGAGGGTCCGGGGAGCTGTTTTTT.

This chain uses TRBV7-6 with TRBJ2-3; D not certain. Germline V gene lookup returns CDR1 SGHVS and CDR2 FNYEAQ. The CDR3 has 14 amino acids. V dropped 3 bases and J dropped 0 bases, with 7 bases sitting between them. The CDR3 here is CASSFLRSTDTQYF. CDR3 bases: TGTGCCAGCAGCTTCCTCCGTAGCACAGATACGCAGTATTTT.

The table lists this clone with a count of one. The chain carries TRBV2 and TRBJ2-3, with TRBD2 matching 11 bases. Germline CDR1 and CDR2: SNHLY and FYNNEI. The V and J ends lost 4 bases and 0 bases, in that order; junction bases with no gene match: 9. The CDR3 consists of 18 residues. The CDR3: CASSVPSSGGLSTDTQYF. The CDR3 bases are TGTGCCAGCAGTGTCCCGTCTAGCGGGGGGCTTAGCACAGATACGCAGTATTTT.

The CDR3 DNA is TGTGCCAGCAGTGAATCTTGGGCTTCCAATCAGCCCCAGCATTTT. Its translation: CASSESWASNQPQHF. This chain links TRBV6-1 with TRBJ1-5, with D unclear. The V end lost 2 bases, the J end lost 3 bases, and 11 bases lay between the germline ends. This CDR3 is built from 15 residues. Per germline, CDR1 MNHNS and CDR2 SASEGT.

This chain uses TRBV5-1 with TRBJ2-1; 12 bases are a match to TRBD2. This CDR3 has 16 amino acids. Germline trimming cut 4 bases from V and 9 bases from J; bases unmatched to any gene: 11. The germline V gene encodes CDR1 SGHRS and CDR2 YFSETQ. The CDR3 DNA sequence: TGCGCCAGCAGCGGCCAGGGGGGACTAGCGGGTAGTGAGCAGTTCTTC. Translating it yields CASSGQGGLAGSEQFF.

The CDR3 here is CASSLAVGEGRTYEQYF. The CDR3 DNA reads TGTGCCAGCAGCTTAGCAGTGGGGGAGGGACGAACCTACGAGCAGTACTTC. V gene TRBV7-8 combines with J gene TRBJ2-7, with 7 bases lining up with TRBD2. This CDR3 is 17 amino acids long. The V and J ends lost 0 bases and 2 bases, in that order; junction bases with no gene match: 10. Germline values: CDR1 SGHVS, CDR2 FQNEAQ.

The chain uses TRBV7-9 and TRBJ2-2; 7 nucleotides match TRBD2. Looked up from germline, CDR1 is SEHNR and CDR2 is FQNEAQ (reference sequence). Trimming took 4 bases from V and 6 from J; bases not matched to a gene: 2. This CDR3 has 13 residues. CDR3 amino acids: CASSSREAGELFF. For the CDR3, the DNA is TGTGCCAGCAGCTCCCGGGAGGCCGGGGAGCTGTTTTTT. The whole variable domain, filled in from reference TRBV7-9 and TRBJ2-2, reads DTGVSQNPRHKITKRGQNVTFRCDPISEHNRLYWYRQTLGQGPEFLTYFQNEAQLEKSRLLSDRFSAERPKGSFSTLEIQRTEQGDSAMYLCASSSREAGELFFGEGSRLTVL.

Points on this clone: One end of the junction varies from germline; a read error may be responsible. The chain carries TRBV6-5 and TRBJ1-1; D might be TRBD1 (6 bases). Germline CDR1 is MNHEY and CDR2 is SVGAGI. This CDR3 has 14 residues. The CDR3 spells CASNARLLAGRGEF. Written as DNA, the CDR3 is TGTGCCAGCAATGCGCGGCTCCTCGCGGGGAGGGGGGAGTTT.

The chain joins TRBV5-4 to TRBJ2-5, with 15 bases aligning to TRBD2. With V trimmed by 6 bases and J by 7 bases, 10 bases remained unmatched. Germline-derived CDR1 and CDR2 are SGHNT and YYREEE (reference sequence). The CDR3 consists of 16 residues. CDR3: CASNENLGLAGGTQYF. As DNA, the CDR3 is TGTGCCAGCAATGAGAATTTGGGACTAGCGGGGGGGACCCAGTACTTC.